The 26 T cell receptor beta chains below come from one sample, sequenced in a study of T-cell reconstitution after alpha-beta-depleted transplantation in children. The TCRbeta library incorporated unique molecular identifiers. One entry per CDR3 protein results from TCRdb running MiXCR on the PCR reads. Here the sample spans about 400,000 distinct CDR3 sequences, about 20% being singletons. The material sequenced was PBMCs from the stem cell graft donor, taken from the stem cell graft. The receptors here all came from a human donor who donated a stem cell graft to a child with acute myeloid leukemia.

V is TRBV6-2 or TRBV6-3 and J is TRBJ1-1; 7 bases map to TRBD1. Germline V CDR1 and CDR2: MNHEY, SVGEGT. J was trimmed by 5 bases and V by 5 bases; bases with no gene match: 8. The CDR3 totals 14 residues. The CDR3 nucleotides are TGTGCCAGCAGTCAAACAGGGGCCTTAACTGAAGCTTTCTTT. Translating it yields CASSQTGALTEAFF.

The CDR3 is CSAEDSDFSYEQYF. As DNA, the CDR3 is TGCAGTGCTGAGGACAGTGATTTCTCCTACGAGCAGTACTTC. This chain uses TRBV20-1 with TRBJ2-7, with TRBD1 as a possible D gene (6 bases). Trimming took off 5 bases at V and 0 bases at J, with 14 bases between the two ends. Germline CDR1 is DFQATT and CDR2 is SNEGSKA (reference sequence). The CDR3 sequence is 14 residues long.

The V gene is TRBV7-6, the J gene TRBJ2-1; no clear D gene. The CDR3 totals 15 residues. V was shortened by 1 base and J by 3 bases, with 10 bases between the two germline ends. The germline V gene encodes CDR1 SGHVS and CDR2 FNYEAQ. CDR3: CASSLEAGHYNEQFF. CDR3 DNA: TGTGCCAGCAGCTTAGAAGCAGGCCACTACAATGAGCAGTTCTTC.

This clonotype showed up many times. The gene calls are TRBV29-1 and TRBJ2-7; D possibly matches TRBD1 or TRBD2 (5 bases each). CDR1 and CDR2 from the germline V gene are SQVTM and ANQGSEA. Trimming removed 5 bases from V and 7 bases from J, with 18 bases in between. The CDR3 extends over 13 amino acids. The CDR3 bases are TGCAGCGTTCCGGGGCTTGGCACGCGGGAGCAGTACTTC. It specifies CSVPGLGTREQYF.

This clonotype was found many times. The chain uses TRBV29-1 and TRBJ2-3; 7 bases align to TRBD2. CDR1 is SQVTM and CDR2 is ANQGSEA in the germline V gene. CDR3 size: 15 residues. V was clipped by 6 bases and J by 1 base; unmatched bases: 10. The CDR3 DNA sequence: TGCAGCGTCGCCTCGGGAGGCGGGGGCACAGATACGCAGTATTTT. Protein product: CSVASGGGGTDTQYF.

The chain combines TRBV24-1 with TRBJ2-1, with D possibly being TRBD1 (6 bases). CDR3 length: 16 amino acids. V was clipped by 0 bases and J by 5 bases, with 13 bases between them. Germline lookup yields CDR1 KGHDR and CDR2 SFDVKD. CDR3 in amino acids: CATSDLRQGSHNEQFF. CDR3 nucleotides: TGTGCCACCAGTGATTTGCGGCAGGGGAGCCACAATGAGCAGTTCTTC.

The chain links TRBV10-3 to TRBJ2-5, with 10 bases lining up with TRBD2. Germline-derived CDR1 and CDR2 are ENHRY and SYGVKD. The V and J ends lost 0 bases and 5 bases, in that order; junction bases with no gene match: 15. CDR3 length: 19 amino acids. This chain's CDR3 is CAISESLEGTSGTWETQYF. DNA of the CDR3: TGTGCCATCAGTGAGTCCCTAGAAGGCACTAGCGGGACGTGGGAGACCCAGTACTTC.

At least ten counts were recorded for this clonotype. The gene calls are TRBV7-8 and TRBJ2-7, with 8 bases identical to TRBD1. Germline values: CDR1 SGHVS, CDR2 FQNEAQ. The CDR3 length is 15 residues. J was trimmed by 0 bases and V by 3 bases; bases with no gene match: 4. CDR3 amino acids: CASSFAGGPSYEQYF. The CDR3 DNA reads as TGTGCCAGCAGCTTCGCAGGGGGCCCCTCCTACGAGCAGTACTTC.

This clonotype was detected a few times. The chain is built from TRBV5-1 and TRBJ2-7; TRBD1 aligns across 9 bases. The germline gives CDR1 SGHRS, CDR2 YFSETQ. The CDR3 runs to 17 residues. V lost 0 bases and J lost 4; bases outside the gene matches: 11. The CDR3 here is CASSLGGQGMKRYEQYF. DNA for the CDR3: TGCGCCAGCAGCTTGGGAGGACAGGGGATGAAAAGGTACGAGCAGTACTTC.

This clonotype was seen at least ten times. The V gene is TRBV12-3 or TRBV12-4, the J gene TRBJ2-1; D possibly matches TRBD1 or TRBD2 (5 bases each). The CDR3 contains 13 residues. The V gene lost 7 bases and the J gene lost 3 bases, with 10 bases spanning the gap. The CDR3 region has the DNA TGTGCCAGCACCGGGACCATCTACAATGAGCAGTTCTTC. Translation gives CASTGTIYNEQFF.

The V and J genes are TRBV12-3 or TRBV12-4 and TRBJ2-3, with 8 bases fitting TRBD2. The CDR3 sequence is 15 residues long. V dropped 6 bases and J dropped 1; count of bases not matched to a gene: 6. CDR3 coding DNA: TGTGCCAGCAGATCGGGGGGGCCCCGCACAGATACGCAGTATTTT. It codes for CASRSGGPRTDTQYF.

The chain carries TRBV19 and TRBJ2-7; 8 bases align to TRBD1. Germline loops: CDR1 LNHDA, CDR2 SQIVND (reference sequence). The CDR3 totals 14 residues. J gave up 0 bases and V 9 bases, and 7 bases lay outside the gene matches. The CDR3 protein is CASSVGTGSYEQYF. CDR3 bases: TGTGCCAGCTCCGTCGGGACAGGCTCCTACGAGCAGTACTTC.

This clonotype was counted once. V gene TRBV18 combines with J gene TRBJ2-1; D could derive from TRBD1 or TRBD2 (5 bases each). The CDR3 is 13 residues long. Germline values: CDR1 KGHSH, CDR2 LQKENI. V lost 4 bases, J lost 3 bases, and 7 bases lay in between. Here the CDR3 DNA reads TGTGCCAGCTCACGGGACCTCTACAATGAGCAGTTCTTC. Translation gives CASSRDLYNEQFF.

There are a few counts of this clonotype. This rearrangement joins TRBV27 to TRBJ1-5; the match to TRBD1 covers 11 bases. Per the germline V gene, CDR1 is MNHEY and CDR2 is SMNVEV (reference sequence). The CDR3 is 14 residues long. The V gene end was trimmed by 5 bases and the J gene end by 6 bases; junction bases not matched to a gene: 3. CDR3 DNA sequence: TGTGCCAGCAGTACGGGACAGGGGGGTCAGCCCCAGCATTTT. Translated, it gives CASSTGQGGQPQHF.

This clonotype was counted many times. This chain uses TRBV7-2 with TRBJ1-5; 7 bases line up with TRBD1. The CDR3 is 15 residues long. CDR1 and CDR2 (germline): SGHTA, FQGNSA. V lost 5 bases, J lost 3 bases, and 7 bases stayed unmatched. The CDR3 region is CASSQTRGVNQPQHF. The DNA for the CDR3 is TGTGCCAGCAGCCAAACCAGGGGGGTCAATCAGCCCCAGCATTTT.

The rearrangement joins TRBV5-1 to TRBJ2-1; D gene unclear. The germline V gene has CDR1 SGHRS and CDR2 YFSETQ. CDR3 length equals 16 residues. Trimming took 1 base from V and 0 from J, leaving 11 bases between them. CDR3 loop: CASSLLGFSSYNEQFF. In DNA, the CDR3 is TGCGCCAGCAGCTTGCTGGGGTTTAGCTCCTACAATGAGCAGTTCTTC.

This clonotype appeared a few times. The chain uses TRBV12-3 or TRBV12-4 and TRBJ1-6; the D is unclear. The V and J ends lost 5 bases and 5 bases respectively, with 1 base between them. The CDR3 covers 11 residues. CDR3 in amino acids: CASSDNSPLHF. The CDR3 DNA reads as TGTGCCAGCAGTGATAATTCACCCCTCCACTTT.

CDR3: CASSLPGRQYNEQFF. DNA of the CDR3: TGTGCCAGCAGTTTACCCGGGAGGCAATACAATGAGCAGTTCTTC. The chain links TRBV12-3 or TRBV12-4 to TRBJ2-1; 7 bases are a match to TRBD2. The CDR3 runs 15 residues. V lost 2 bases and J lost 4; bases outside the gene matches: 5.

The genes are TRBV2 and TRBJ2-5; D is uncertain. The CDR3 spans 13 residues. Between the trimmed V and J ends, which lost 2 bases and 11 bases, there was a span of 15 bases. The V gene's germline CDR1 is SNHLY and CDR2 FYNNEI. The CDR3 sequence is CASSERSVDLQYF. The CDR3 DNA reads as TGTGCCAGCAGTGAAAGAAGCGTAGACTTGCAGTACTTC.

V usage is TRBV27 and J usage is TRBJ2-2; the D gene is possibly TRBD1 (6 bases). The length of the CDR3 is 15 residues. Germline CDR1 reads MNHEY; CDR2 reads SMNVEV (reference sequence). The germline V and J ends were trimmed by 5 bases and 1 base, with 11 bases remaining between them. CDR3 sequence reads: CASSPRTVNTGELFF. As DNA, the CDR3 is TGTGCCAGCAGTCCTCGGACAGTGAACACCGGGGAGCTGTTTTTT.

The chain links TRBV20-1 to TRBJ2-6; D is ambiguous. CDR1 and CDR2 (germline): DFQATT, SNEGSKA (reference sequence). CDR3 length: 11 amino acids. V was cut by 6 bases and J by 4 bases, with 4 bases left in between. CDR3 sequence reads: CSARGANVLTF. The DNA of the CDR3 is TGCAGTGCCCGCGGGGCCAACGTCCTGACTTTC.

This clonotype was seen ten or more times. The chain joins TRBV29-1 to TRBJ1-1; D not certain. CDR3 size: 12 residues. V lost 0 bases and J lost 4, with 6 bases in between. Germline-derived CDR1 and CDR2 are SQVTM and ANQGSEA. The CDR3 spells CSVEDSPTEAFF. CDR3 DNA sequence: TGCAGCGTTGAAGATTCCCCCACTGAAGCTTTCTTT.

This clonotype was counted at least ten times. The CDR3 here is CASSLNRAPSNRQYF. The CDR3 region has the DNA TGTGCCAGCAGTCTCAACAGGGCCCCGTCAAATCGGCAGTACTTC. This chain links TRBV6-1 with TRBJ2-7; tentatively, D is TRBD1 (6 bases). Per the germline V gene, CDR1 is MNHNS and CDR2 is SASEGT. This CDR3 spans 15 amino acids. Deletions cut 5 bases from V and 9 bases from J, with 23 bases between.

V is TRBV20-1 and J is TRBJ2-4, with 7 bases matching TRBD2. The germline V gene has CDR1 DFQATT and CDR2 SNEGSKA (reference sequence). J lost 8 bases, V lost 5 bases, and 18 bases had no gene match. This CDR3 contains 16 residues. In DNA form, the CDR3 reads TGCAGTGCTGTAGAAGGGACTACCTGGTACAAGGACATTCAGTACTTC. The encoded protein is CSAVEGTTWYKDIQYF.

This chain uses TRBV2 with TRBJ2-7; D not resolved. The CDR3 is made up of 14 amino acids. CDR1 and CDR2 (germline): SNHLY, FYNNEI. Trimming cost V 3 bases and J 3 bases, with 12 bases left between them. CDR3 nucleotide sequence: TGTGCCAGCAGTGATCAAGGTAGTGGCTACGAGCAGTACTTC. This codes for CASSDQGSGYEQYF.

The V gene is TRBV7-2, the J gene TRBJ2-2; TRBD1 might be the D (6 bases). CDR3 length: 14 residues. Trimming took off 7 bases at V and 6 bases at J, with 15 bases between the two ends. Germline V gene sequence: CDR1 SGHTA, CDR2 FQGNSA. Written as DNA, the CDR3 is TGTGCCAGCACTTGGGGGCCAGCCTCCGGGGAGCTGTTTTTT. This encodes CASTWGPASGELFF. Drawing the rest from reference TRBV7-2 and TRBJ2-2, the complete variable domain is GAGVSQSPSNKVTEKGKDVELRCDPISGHTALYWYRQSLGQGLEFLIYFQGNSAPDKSGLPSDRFSAERTGGSVSTLTIQRTQQEDSAVYLCASTWGPASGELFFGEGSRLTVL.